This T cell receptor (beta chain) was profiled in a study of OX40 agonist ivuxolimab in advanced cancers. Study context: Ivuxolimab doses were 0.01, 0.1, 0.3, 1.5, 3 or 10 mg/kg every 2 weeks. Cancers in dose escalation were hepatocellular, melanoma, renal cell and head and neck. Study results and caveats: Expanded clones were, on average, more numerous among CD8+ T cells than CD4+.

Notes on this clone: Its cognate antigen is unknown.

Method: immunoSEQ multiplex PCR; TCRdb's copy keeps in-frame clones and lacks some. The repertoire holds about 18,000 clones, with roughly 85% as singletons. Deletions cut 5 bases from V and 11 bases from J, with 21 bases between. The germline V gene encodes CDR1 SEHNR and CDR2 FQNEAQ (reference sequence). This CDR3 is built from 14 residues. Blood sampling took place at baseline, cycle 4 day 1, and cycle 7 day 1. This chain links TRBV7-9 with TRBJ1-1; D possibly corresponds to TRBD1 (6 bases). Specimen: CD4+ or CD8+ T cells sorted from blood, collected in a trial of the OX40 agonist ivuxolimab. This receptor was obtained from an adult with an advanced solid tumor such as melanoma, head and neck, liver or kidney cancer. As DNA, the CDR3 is TGTGCCAGCAGCGACCCGACCGGGGAGGGGGAGGCTTTCTTT. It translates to CASSDPTGEGEAFF. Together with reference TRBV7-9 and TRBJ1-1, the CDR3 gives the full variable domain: DTGVSQNPRHKITKRGQNVTFRCDPISEHNRLYWYRQTLGQGPEFLTYFQNEAQLEKSRLLSDRFSAERPKGSFSTLEIQRTEQGDSAMYLCASSDPTGEGEAFFGQGTRLTVV.